The clone carrying this T cell receptor (beta chain) was detected only a few times. Its matching antigen is unknown. This entry is derived from a study of cytomegalovirus exposure and HLA in healthy donors. Study-level findings and limits: TCR beta V segments were, for the most part, productive about 87% or about 30% of the time in an earlier analysis. In a later analysis, most CMV-associated TCR beta chains appeared HLA-restricted.

While unrecorded immune exposures were likely, the donors were nominally healthy when sampled. The PCR was carried out with 60 Vbeta primers and 13 Jbeta primers. TCRdb's copy holds only in-frame clones and misses some; the assay was immunoSEQ multiplex PCR. The sample has over 60,000 clones; 75% are singletons. The sequencing sample was made of PBMCs. The TCR sequence derives from a man in his sixties or seventies in good health and CMV-seronegative.

CDR3 DNA: TGCGCCAGCAGTTTCGGGGACACTGAAGCTTTCTTT. Protein: CASSFGDTEAFF. The J gene is TRBJ1-1, the V gene TRBV5-1; D gene ambiguous. The V gene lost 5 bases and the J gene lost 3 bases, with 8 bases spanning the gap. CDR3 length: 12 residues. Germline V gene data show CDR1 as SGHRS and CDR2 as YFSETQ.